A single sample is the source of the 25 T cell receptor beta chains below, sequenced in a study of blood T cell repertoires in COVID-19. Assay: immunoSEQ multiplex PCR; the TCRdb copy retains only in-frame clones and omits some. The sample lists 410,000 or so clones, approximately 89% occurring once. The sample comprised peripheral blood. All receptors derive from a woman in her thirties or forties with COVID-19, enrolled during active disease.

The chain couples TRBV15 to TRBJ1-1; no clear D gene. Germline V gene sequence: CDR1 LNHNV, CDR2 YYDKDF (reference sequence). Trimming took 0 bases from V and 1 from J, leaving 12 bases between them. This CDR3 region has 16 residues. CDR3 protein: CATSRDFSLRNTEAFF. As DNA, the CDR3 is TGTGCCACCAGCAGAGATTTCAGTTTAAGGAACACTGAAGCTTTCTTT.

The chain uses TRBV6-2 or TRBV6-3 and TRBJ2-3; 7 bases fit TRBD1. With 4 bases clipped from V and 2 bases from J, the junction kept 6 bases outside the gene matches. The V gene's germline CDR1 is MNHEY and CDR2 SVGEGT. CDR3 length: 15 residues. The DNA for the CDR3 is TGTGCCAGCAGTTCTCCGAGGGGGCTCACAGATACGCAGTATTTT. Translated, it gives CASSSPRGLTDTQYF.

This chain connects TRBV7-3 to TRBJ1-6; tentatively, D is TRBD1 (6 bases). V was cut by 2 bases and J by 7 bases, with 9 bases left in between. The CDR3 sequence is 14 residues long. Germline V CDR1 and CDR2: SGHTA, FQGTGA. DNA for the CDR3: TGTGCCAGCAGCTTACAGGGGCACAATTCACCCCTCCACTTT. Protein product: CASSLQGHNSPLHF.

The table lists this clone with a few counts. The rearrangement joins TRBV7-2 to TRBJ2-7; D may be TRBD1 (6 bases). The V end was cut by 5 bases, the J end by 2 bases, with 16 bases between. Germline V CDR1 and CDR2: SGHTA, FQGNSA. The CDR3 runs 15 residues. CDR3 sequence: CASSHRGISTYEQYF. CDR3 nucleotides: TGTGCCAGCAGCCATAGGGGGATATCTACCTACGAGCAGTACTTC. The whole variable domain, remainder taken from reference TRBV7-2 and TRBJ2-7, is GAGVSQSPSNKVTEKGKDVELRCDPISGHTALYWYRQSLGQGLEFLIYFQGNSAPDKSGLPSDRFSAERTGGSVSTLTIQRTQQEDSAVYLCASSHRGISTYEQYFGPGTRLTVT.

The chain joins TRBV28 to TRBJ1-5; D might be TRBD1 (6 bases). CDR1 is MDHEN, CDR2 SYDVKM, per germline. Trimming took off 6 bases at V and 5 bases at J, with 20 bases between the two ends. The length of the CDR3 is 16 residues. CDR3 bases: TGTGCCAGCAGCCCCCCCAGGGGTAACGGGGATCAGCCCCAGCATTTT. This encodes CASSPPRGNGDQPQHF.

V gene TRBV9 combines with J gene TRBJ2-2; D is uncertain. The ends were cut back, 0 bases at V and 0 bases at J, with 9 bases in the middle. CDR1 and CDR2 from the germline V gene are SGDLS and YYNGEE. This CDR3 contains 16 residues. This CDR3 reads CASSVGILSNTGELFF. The CDR3 DNA reads as TGTGCCAGCAGCGTAGGAATCCTATCGAACACCGGGGAGCTGTTTTTT. Filled out from reference TRBV9 and TRBJ2-2, the complete variable domain reads DSGVTQTPKHLITATGQRVTLRCSPRSGDLSVYWYQQSLDQGLQFLIQYYNGEERAKGNILERFSAQQFPDLHSELNLSSLELGDSALYFCASSVGILSNTGELFFGEGSRLTVL.

This clone occurred a few times. V is TRBV27 and J is TRBJ2-1; possible D gene TRBD2, 6 bases. V gave up 1 base and J gave up 0 bases, with 10 bases separating them. The CDR3 has 16 amino acids. Germline CDR1 is MNHEY and CDR2 is SMNVEV (reference sequence). The DNA of the CDR3 is TGTGCCAGCAGTTTATTGCGGGAAAGCTCCTACAATGAGCAGTTCTTC. It is translated as CASSLLRESSYNEQFF.

V and J are TRBV30 and TRBJ2-6, with a possible D match to TRBD1 (5 bases). Trimming shortened V by 5 bases and J by 0 bases, and 8 bases separated the two germline ends. Per germline, CDR1 GTSNPN and CDR2 SVGIG (reference sequence). This CDR3 spans 14 amino acids. CDR3 nucleotides: TGTGCCTGGGACAGTTTCTCTGGGGCCAACGTCCTGACTTTC. Amino acid sequence: CAWDSFSGANVLTF.

This chain uses TRBV5-1 with TRBJ1-2; 8 nucleotides line up with TRBD1. The CDR3 spans 15 residues. J gave up 4 bases and V 5 bases, and 10 bases lay outside the gene matches. Per germline, CDR1 SGHRS and CDR2 YFSETQ. The CDR3, as DNA: TGCGCCAGCAGGAAACAGGGGGAAGGAGGCTATGGCTACACCTTC. Encoded protein: CASRKQGEGGYGYTF.

This chain uses TRBV27 with TRBJ1-4, with TRBD1 as a possible D gene (6 bases). V lost 7 bases and J 8 bases, leaving 17 bases between the germline ends. CDR1 is MNHEY, CDR2 SMNVEV, per germline (reference sequence). CDR3 length equals 14 residues. This CDR3 is CASTPSGGGEKLFF. Here the CDR3 DNA reads TGTGCCAGCACCCCCTCGGGTGGGGGCGAAAAACTGTTTTTT.

The chain uses TRBV14 and TRBJ2-2; tentatively, D is TRBD1 (6 bases). Germline V lookup: CDR1 SGHDN, CDR2 FVKESK. This CDR3 is built from 15 residues. V lost 4 bases, J lost 8 bases, and 17 bases lay in between. CDR3 region: CASSLRRTGYGELFF. CDR3 sequence (DNA): TGTGCCAGCAGCCTCCGCCGTACAGGGTATGGGGAGCTGTTTTTT.

The chain joins TRBV10-3 to TRBJ2-5; weak D call: TRBD2 (6 bases). This CDR3 comprises 17 residues. Germline lookup yields CDR1 ENHRY and CDR2 SYGVKD. Trimming took 3 bases from V and 2 from J, leaving 19 bases between them. CDR3 loop: CAISESIFGTQQETQYF. The CDR3 DNA reads TGTGCCATCAGTGAATCAATATTCGGGACTCAACAAGAGACCCAGTACTTC.

V is TRBV10-3 and J is TRBJ1-5; no clear D. Trimming left V 2 bases short and J 1 base short, with 6 bases between. The CDR3 has 14 amino acids. Germline CDR1 ENHRY, CDR2 SYGVKD. The CDR3 nucleotides are TGTGCCATCAGTGAGGGGCAGAGCAATCAGCCCCAGCATTTT. Translating gives CAISEGQSNQPQHF.

The chain uses TRBV7-2 and TRBJ1-1, with 10 bases lining up with TRBD1. The junction had 3 bases not matched to a gene; V was cut back by 2 bases and J by 6 bases. This CDR3 has 14 residues. CDR1 and CDR2 (germline): SGHTA, FQGNSA. CDR3 in DNA: TGTGCCAGCAGCTTACGACAGGGGGCGGCTGAAGCTTTCTTT. Protein product: CASSLRQGAAEAFF.

CDR3 nucleotides: TGTGCCAGCAGTTTTTCGGACAGGGGTGTCTATGGCTACACCTTC. Translation gives CASSFSDRGVYGYTF. The rearrangement uses TRBV27 and TRBJ1-2; 9 bases are shared with TRBD1. Trimming cost V 3 bases and J 4 bases; bases outside gene matches: 6. This CDR3 is built from 15 residues. The germline gives CDR1 MNHEY, CDR2 SMNVEV (reference sequence).

This chain uses TRBV27 with TRBJ1-1; 7 bases fit TRBD1. Germline V gene data show CDR1 as MNHEY and CDR2 as SMNVEV (reference sequence). The ends lost 1 base at V and 6 bases at J; junction bases unmatched: 14. The CDR3 totals 17 residues. CDR3 region: CASSLYPPEGGSAEAFF. CDR3 in DNA: TGTGCCAGCAGTTTATACCCCCCGGAAGGGGGCAGCGCTGAAGCTTTCTTT.

The chain couples TRBV28 to TRBJ2-5; TRBD2 is a possible D gene (6 bases). This CDR3 comprises 16 residues. Germline V gene sequence: CDR1 MDHEN, CDR2 SYDVKM. V lost 2 bases and J lost 2, with 15 bases in between. CDR3 DNA: TGTGCCAGCAGTTTAGGGACTCGGATGAGACAAGAGACCCAGTACTTC. Translated, it gives CASSLGTRMRQETQYF.

The J gene is TRBJ1-4, the V gene TRBV9, with 9 bases that match TRBD1. J lost 7 bases, V lost 4 bases, and 11 bases had no gene match. Germline lookup yields CDR1 SGDLS and CDR2 YYNGEE. This CDR3 contains 16 residues. The CDR3 spells CASSITGTGFTEKLFF. The CDR3 DNA reads as TGTGCCAGCAGCATTACCGGGACAGGGTTTACTGAAAAACTGTTTTTT.

The chain joins TRBV20-1 to TRBJ2-1, with 7 bases fitting TRBD1. Germline V gene lookup returns CDR1 DFQATT and CDR2 SNEGSKA (reference sequence). Losses at the gene ends were 3 bases for V and 9 bases for J; bases not matched to a gene: 2. The CDR3 is 11 amino acids. The chain's CDR3 is CSASGQVEQFF. Here the CDR3 DNA reads TGCAGTGCTAGTGGACAGGTTGAGCAGTTCTTC.

V gene TRBV19 combines with J gene TRBJ1-1; D is uncertain. There are 13 residues in the CDR3. The germline gives CDR1 LNHDA, CDR2 SQIVND (reference sequence). V was pared by 1 base and J by 2 bases, with 5 bases between. The CDR3 sequence is CASSIGSNTEAFF. In DNA form, the CDR3 reads TGTGCCAGTAGTATAGGTTCAAACACTGAAGCTTTCTTT.

The V and J genes are TRBV7-9 and TRBJ1-5; 7 bases line up with TRBD1. Germline-derived CDR1 and CDR2 are SEHNR and FQNEAQ (reference sequence). The ends lost 5 bases at V and 2 bases at J; junction bases unmatched: 6. This CDR3 contains 15 residues. The CDR3 sequence: CASSLSGGGNQPQHF. The CDR3 coding sequence is TGTGCCAGCAGCCTGTCAGGGGGTGGCAATCAGCCCCAGCATTTT.

The CDR3 nucleotides read TGCGCCAGCAGCCCCGGGACTAGCATTAAAGAGACCCAGTACTTC. Its protein is CASSPGTSIKETQYF. The V and J genes are TRBV5-1 and TRBJ2-5; the match to TRBD2 covers 9 bases. Germline lookup yields CDR1 SGHRS and CDR2 YFSETQ. CDR3 length equals 15 residues. The junction had 7 bases not matched to a gene; V was cut back by 4 bases and J by 3 bases.

The chain joins TRBV18 to TRBJ1-3; no definite D call. V lost 3 bases and J lost 4, with 16 bases in between. CDR3 length equals 16 residues. Germline V lookup: CDR1 KGHSH, CDR2 LQKENI. The CDR3, as DNA: TGTGCCAGCTCACCCCTGGGCCCTGGTACGGGAAACACCATATATTTT. Translated, it gives CASSPLGPGTGNTIYF.

V gene TRBV18 combines with J gene TRBJ2-3, with a weak D call TRBD2 (5 bases). CDR3 length equals 13 residues. V lost 3 bases, J lost 5 bases, and 9 bases lay in between. CDR1 and CDR2 from the germline V gene are KGHSH and LQKENI. As DNA, the CDR3 is TGTGCCAGCTCACCTAGCCGGGAAGATACGCAGTATTTT. It yields the protein CASSPSREDTQYF.

The V and J genes are TRBV7-2 and TRBJ2-7, with a possible D match to TRBD1 (6 bases). The germline V and J ends were trimmed by 7 bases and 0 bases, with 13 bases remaining between them. CDR3 length equals 14 residues. CDR1 is SGHTA, CDR2 FQGNSA, per germline. CDR3 DNA: TGTGCCAGCAAACAGGGCCCAAGCTCCTACGAGCAGTACTTC. Encoded protein: CASKQGPSSYEQYF.